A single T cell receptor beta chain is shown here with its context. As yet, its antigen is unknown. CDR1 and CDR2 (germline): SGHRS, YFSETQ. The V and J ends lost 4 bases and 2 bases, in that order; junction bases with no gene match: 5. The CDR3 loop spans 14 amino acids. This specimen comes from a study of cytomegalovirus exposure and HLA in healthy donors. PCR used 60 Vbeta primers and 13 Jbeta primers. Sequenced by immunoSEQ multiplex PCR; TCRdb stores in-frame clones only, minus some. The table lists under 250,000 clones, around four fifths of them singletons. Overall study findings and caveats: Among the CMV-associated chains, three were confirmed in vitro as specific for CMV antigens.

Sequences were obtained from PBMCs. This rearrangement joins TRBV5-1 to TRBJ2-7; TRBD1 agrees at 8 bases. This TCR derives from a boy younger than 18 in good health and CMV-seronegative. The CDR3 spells CASSTTGGTYEQYF. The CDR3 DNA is TGCGCCAGCAGCACCACAGGGGGAACCTACGAGCAGTACTTC.